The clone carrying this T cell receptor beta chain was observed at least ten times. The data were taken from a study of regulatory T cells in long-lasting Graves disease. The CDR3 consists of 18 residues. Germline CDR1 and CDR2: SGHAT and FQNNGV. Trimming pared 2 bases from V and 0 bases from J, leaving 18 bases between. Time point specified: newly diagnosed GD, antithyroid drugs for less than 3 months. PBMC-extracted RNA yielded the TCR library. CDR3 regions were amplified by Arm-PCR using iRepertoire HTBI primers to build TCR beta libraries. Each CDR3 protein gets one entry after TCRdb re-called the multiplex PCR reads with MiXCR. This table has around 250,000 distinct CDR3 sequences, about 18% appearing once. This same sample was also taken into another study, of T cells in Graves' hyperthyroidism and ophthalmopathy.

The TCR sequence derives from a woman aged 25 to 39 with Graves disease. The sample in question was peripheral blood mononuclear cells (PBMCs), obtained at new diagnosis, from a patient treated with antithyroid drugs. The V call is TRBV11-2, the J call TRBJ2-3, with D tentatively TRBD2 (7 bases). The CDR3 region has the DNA TGTGCCAGCAGCTTAAAGGCTGCGGGGGCCTCTAGCACAGATACGCAGTATTTT. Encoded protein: CASSLKAAGASSTDTQYF.